The 20 T cell receptor beta chains below were found in one sample sequenced in a study of T cell responses to AZD1222 COVID-19 vaccine. The data were produced by immunoSEQ multiplex PCR, yet TCRdb's version contains in-frame clones alone and is incomplete. The sample yields some 89,000 clones, around nine tenths seen once. Sequences were derived from peripheral blood, sampled on day 0 of AZD1222 vaccination. The receptor set was obtained from an adult in good health.

CDR3 bases: TGTGCCAGCAGCGTAGACGTCCAGAAGACCCAGTACTTC. Protein: CASSVDVQKTQYF. The chain employs TRBV9 and TRBJ2-5; D is ambiguous. The V gene lost 0 bases and the J gene lost 6 bases, with 9 bases spanning the gap. Per the germline V gene, CDR1 is SGDLS and CDR2 is YYNGEE. There are 13 residues in the CDR3. Filled out from reference TRBV9 and TRBJ2-5, the complete variable domain reads DSGVTQTPKHLITATGQRVTLRCSPRSGDLSVYWYQQSLDQGLQFLIQYYNGEERAKGNILERFSAQQFPDLHSELNLSSLELGDSALYFCASSVDVQKTQYFGPGTRLLVL.

This rearrangement joins TRBV4-1 to TRBJ1-3, with a possible D match to TRBD1 (6 bases). This CDR3 spans 15 amino acids. Germline V gene data show CDR1 as MGHRA and CDR2 as YSYEKL. Trimming took off 1 base at V and 4 bases at J, with 11 bases between the two ends. The DNA of the CDR3 is TGCGCCAGCAGCCAAGTATCAACAGGGGGAAACACCATATATTTT. Protein product: CASSQVSTGGNTIYF.

The chain combines TRBV30 with TRBJ2-3; D is possibly TRBD1 (7 bases). Germline values: CDR1 GTSNPN, CDR2 SVGIG (reference sequence). V lost 2 bases and J 2 bases, leaving 11 bases between the germline ends. There are 14 residues in the CDR3. CDR3 DNA sequence: TGTGCCTGGAGTTCAGGGGGGTACACAGATACGCAGTATTTT. Amino acids: CAWSSGGYTDTQYF. Full variable domain (rest looked up from reference TRBV30 and TRBJ2-3): SQTIHQWPATLVQPVGSPLSLECTVEGTSNPNLYWYRQAAGRGLQLLFYSVGIGQISSEVPQNLSASRPQDRQFILSSKKLLLSDSGFYLCAWSSGGYTDTQYFGPGTRLTVL.

The chain combines TRBV19 with TRBJ1-3, with D perhaps TRBD1 (6 bases). The germline V gene has CDR1 LNHDA and CDR2 SQIVND (reference sequence). Trimming stripped 6 bases from V and 0 bases from J, with 15 bases between. The CDR3 is made up of 16 amino acids. The CDR3 region is CASSQPGHSSGNTIYF. In DNA form, the CDR3 reads TGTGCCAGTAGCCAACCGGGACACAGCTCTGGAAACACCATATATTTT.

The J gene is TRBJ2-1, the V gene TRBV3-1 (or the pseudogene TRBV3-2), with D possibly matching TRBD2 (5 bases). Germline V CDR1 and CDR2: LGHDT, YNNKEL (reference sequence). With 4 bases removed from V and 0 bases from J, the gap between germline ends came to 10 bases. The CDR3 loop spans 15 amino acids. CDR3 sequence reads: CASSRTGSSYNEQFF. The CDR3 nucleotides read TGTGCCAGCAGCCGTACGGGGAGCTCCTACAATGAGCAGTTCTTC.

The CDR3 spells CASRAATSYEQYF. CDR3 nucleotides: TGTGCCAGCAGGGCCGCTACTAGCTACGAGCAGTACTTC. The rearrangement uses TRBV28 and TRBJ2-7, with D possibly TRBD2 on 5 matching bases. Trimming removed 6 bases at V and 3 bases at J, with 12 bases between. Germline CDR1 MDHEN, CDR2 SYDVKM. CDR3 length: 13 amino acids.

The chain recombines TRBV6-1 with TRBJ2-7, with D uncertain. Germline V gene sequence: CDR1 MNHNS, CDR2 SASEGT. V was pared by 1 base and J by 1 base, with 14 bases between. The CDR3 is made up of 16 amino acids. CDR3: CASSEGSVVRSYEQYF. The CDR3, as DNA: TGTGCCAGCAGTGAAGGGAGTGTAGTCAGGTCCTACGAGCAGTACTTC.

Only a few counts were recorded for this clone. The chain has TRBV3-1 (or the pseudogene TRBV3-2) and TRBJ1-5; tentative D call: TRBD1 (6 bases). Trimming left V 6 bases short and J 3 bases short, with 12 bases between. Germline-derived CDR1 and CDR2 are LGHDT and YNNKEL (reference sequence). The CDR3 is 14 amino acids. CDR3 in amino acids: CASSVRGNNQPQHF. The CDR3 DNA is TGTGCCAGCAGTGTCAGGGGTAACAATCAGCCCCAGCATTTT.

This sequence joins TRBV6-2 or TRBV6-3 and TRBJ2-3; 9 bases line up with TRBD1. The CDR3 contains 17 residues. Germline-derived CDR1 and CDR2 are MNHEY and SVGEGT. Trimming removed 1 base from V and 3 bases from J; junction bases left unmatched: 8. In DNA, the CDR3 is TGTGCCAGCAGTTACTTTCCTGGACAGGGGAGTACAGATACGCAGTATTTT. Its translation: CASSYFPGQGSTDTQYF.

The V gene is TRBV7-2, the J gene TRBJ1-1; D not resolved. CDR1 is SGHTA and CDR2 is FQGNSA in the germline V gene. Trimming removed 3 bases at V and 4 bases at J, with 9 bases between. There are 13 residues in the CDR3. The CDR3 DNA reads TGTGCCAGCAGCTTGGGCACCGGCACTGAAGCTTTCTTT. Translating it yields CASSLGTGTEAFF. The entire variable domain, with the rest obtained from reference TRBV7-2 and TRBJ1-1, is as follows: GAGVSQSPSNKVTEKGKDVELRCDPISGHTALYWYRQSLGQGLEFLIYFQGNSAPDKSGLPSDRFSAERTGGSVSTLTIQRTQQEDSAVYLCASSLGTGTEAFFGQGTRLTVV.

The J gene is TRBJ1-6, the V gene TRBV4-1; no firm D call. V lost 0 bases, J lost 6 bases, and 12 bases lay in between. The CDR3 is 16 amino acids. Germline V gene sequence: CDR1 MGHRA, CDR2 YSYEKL. CDR3 bases: TGCGCCAGCAGCCAAGACGAGGGAGAGGTTAATTCACCCCTCCACTTT. Amino acid sequence: CASSQDEGEVNSPLHF.

The rearrangement uses TRBV18 and TRBJ1-2, with unresolved D. V lost 3 bases to trimming and J lost 6 bases, with 11 bases between them. Looked up from germline, CDR1 is KGHSH and CDR2 is LQKENI. The CDR3 loop spans 13 amino acids. DNA for the CDR3: TGTGCCAGCTCACCTGGGCAGGTCAATGGCTACACCTTC. It specifies CASSPGQVNGYTF.

Written as DNA, the CDR3 is TGTGCCAGCAGCTTGGGGGCGACAAAGAGCAATCAGCCCCAGCATTTT. Translating gives CASSLGATKSNQPQHF. The chain employs TRBV13 and TRBJ1-5; the D gene is possibly TRBD1 (6 bases). V gave up 3 bases and J gave up 1 base, with 13 bases separating them. This CDR3 is built from 16 residues. Per the germline V gene, CDR1 is PRHDT and CDR2 is FYEKMQ (reference sequence).

V gene TRBV6-1 combines with J gene TRBJ2-5; 12 bases are shared with TRBD2. Germline trimming cut 2 bases from V and 5 bases from J; bases unmatched to any gene: 6. Germline V gene data show CDR1 as MNHNS and CDR2 as SASEGT. The CDR3 has 16 amino acids. DNA for the CDR3: TGTGCCAGCAGTGAAACTAGCGGGAGGATTGTGGAGACCCAGTACTTC. Its protein product is CASSETSGRIVETQYF.

The rearrangement joins TRBV4-1 to TRBJ2-1, with 12 bases that match TRBD1. The CDR3 has 20 amino acids. Germline V CDR1 and CDR2: MGHRA, YSYEKL. V lost 1 base, J lost 5 bases, and 15 bases stayed unmatched. Here the CDR3 reads CASSQVPIGSGQGADNEQFF. The CDR3 DNA is TGCGCCAGCAGCCAAGTGCCTATTGGATCGGGACAGGGGGCGGACAATGAGCAGTTCTTC.

V and J are TRBV18 and TRBJ1-1; D unresolved. Germline values: CDR1 KGHSH, CDR2 LQKENI. The CDR3 has 14 amino acids. V dropped 2 bases and J dropped 6 bases, with 13 bases sitting between them. The CDR3 region has the DNA TGTGCCAGCTCACCATGGGTGGATGGGGCTGAAGCTTTCTTT. The encoded protein is CASSPWVDGAEAFF.

V is TRBV3-1 (or the pseudogene TRBV3-2) and J is TRBJ1-1; D gene ambiguous. V dropped 5 bases and J dropped 6 bases, with 10 bases sitting between them. The germline V gene encodes CDR1 LGHDT and CDR2 YNNKEL (reference sequence). There are 12 residues in the CDR3. The CDR3 loop is CASSYFGAEAFF. In nucleotides, the CDR3 is TGTGCCAGCAGCTACTTTGGGGCTGAAGCTTTCTTT.

The rearrangement links TRBV5-5 to TRBJ2-7, with 10 nucleotides matching TRBD1. Trimming cost V 4 bases and J 3 bases; bases outside gene matches: 7. This CDR3 is 15 amino acids long. Per germline, CDR1 SGHKS and CDR2 YYEKEE (reference sequence). The CDR3 coding sequence is TGTGCCAGCAGCGACATGGGACAGGGGATCTACGAGCAGTACTTC. It specifies CASSDMGQGIYEQYF.

V and J are TRBV4-1 and TRBJ2-7; 9 bases line up with TRBD1. CDR3 length equals 16 residues. Germline trimming cut 0 bases from V and 2 bases from J; bases unmatched to any gene: 5. Germline loops: CDR1 MGHRA, CDR2 YSYEKL. The CDR3: CASSQEWTGVAYEQYF. In nucleotides, the CDR3 is TGCGCCAGCAGCCAAGAGTGGACAGGGGTCGCCTACGAGCAGTACTTC.

This clone appeared once. The CDR3 is CASSLQGRLNYGYTF. For the CDR3, the DNA is TGTGCCAGCAGTTTACAGGGACGCCTAAACTATGGCTACACCTTC. V and J are TRBV27 and TRBJ1-2, with a weak D call TRBD1 (5 bases). This CDR3 is built from 15 residues. V was shortened by 2 bases and J by 2 bases, with 12 bases between the two germline ends. CDR1 and CDR2 (germline): MNHEY, SMNVEV (reference sequence).